The 13 T cell receptor beta chains reported below all come from one sample, sequenced in a study of cytomegalovirus exposure and HLA in healthy donors (dated by TCRdb to the late 2010s). The library was obtained by the immunoSEQ multiplex PCR assay. The multiplex PCR relied on a mix of 60 forward primers for TCR Vbeta segments and 13 reverse primers for TCR Jbeta segments. In its TCRdb copy, this immuneACCESS table keeps in-frame sequences only and misses some clones. Where compared with another copy, unresolved V genes explain less than half of these, and the others have no known cause. The sample's records list about 62,000 clones. The ten largest account for approximately 5% of the sample. The specimen was PBMCs. The receptors come from a man aged 25 to 45 in good health and CMV-seropositive.

This chain links TRBV5-6 with TRBJ2-3, with 9 bases matching TRBD2. The V gene's germline CDR1 is SGHDT and CDR2 YYEEEE. The CDR3 extends over 17 amino acids. V lost 0 bases and J lost 0; bases outside the gene matches: 5. CDR3: CASSLELAGASTDTQYF. The CDR3 DNA reads as TGTGCCAGCAGCTTGGAGTTAGCGGGGGCCAGCACAGATACGCAGTATTTT.

The chain employs TRBV6-4 and TRBJ2-2; 9 bases fit TRBD2. The CDR3 length is 15 residues. Germline assignment: CDR1 MRHNA and CDR2 SNTAGT. V dropped 7 bases and J dropped 1; count of bases not matched to a gene: 4. This CDR3 is CASTMTSGNTGELFF. In nucleotides, the CDR3 is TGTGCCAGCACCATGACTAGCGGGAACACCGGGGAGCTGTTTTTT.

This sequence joins TRBV7-9 and TRBJ1-2; tentative D call: TRBD1 (5 bases). Trimming pared 5 bases from V and 4 bases from J, leaving 11 bases between. Germline V gene data show CDR1 as SEHNR and CDR2 as FQNEAQ (reference sequence). The CDR3 is 13 residues long. The chain's CDR3 is CASSPRGGYGYTF. CDR3 DNA: TGTGCCAGCAGCCCTAGGGGAGGCTATGGCTACACCTTC.

The chain has TRBV7-9 and TRBJ2-1; D may be TRBD2 (5 bases). With 5 bases removed from V and 7 bases from J, the gap between germline ends came to 15 bases. This CDR3 has 14 residues. Germline CDR1 reads SEHNR; CDR2 reads FQNEAQ (reference sequence). The CDR3 protein is CASSRFGVGNEQFF. In DNA, the CDR3 is TGTGCCAGCAGCCGTTTCGGGGTTGGGAATGAGCAGTTCTTC.

J is TRBJ2-3 and V is TRBV4-1, with 13 bases matching TRBD2. Germline lookup yields CDR1 MGHRA and CDR2 YSYEKL. Unmatched junction bases numbered 6, after V lost 4 bases and J lost 2 bases. The CDR3 has 17 residues. CDR3 region: CASSRGGLAGNTDTQYF. In nucleotides, the CDR3 is TGCGCCAGCAGCCGTGGGGGACTAGCGGGGAACACAGATACGCAGTATTTT.

The chain links TRBV7-9 to TRBJ2-2; TRBD2 matches 11 bases. With V trimmed by 6 bases and J by 4 bases, 7 bases remained unmatched. Germline CDR1 and CDR2: SEHNR and FQNEAQ (reference sequence). The CDR3 contains 16 residues. CDR3 region: CASRGPGLAVTGELFF. The CDR3 nucleotides read TGTGCCAGCAGGGGCCCGGGACTAGCGGTCACCGGGGAGCTGTTTTTT. Full variable domain (missing parts from reference TRBV7-9 and TRBJ2-2): DTGVSQNPRHKITKRGQNVTFRCDPISEHNRLYWYRQTLGQGPEFLTYFQNEAQLEKSRLLSDRFSAERPKGSFSTLEIQRTEQGDSAMYLCASRGPGLAVTGELFFGEGSRLTVL.

V and J are TRBV27 and TRBJ1-2; 8 bases are shared with TRBD1. Trimming took 4 bases from V and 4 from J; bases not matched to a gene: 8. Germline V gene data show CDR1 as MNHEY and CDR2 as SMNVEV (reference sequence). This CDR3 comprises 15 residues. The CDR3 loop reads CASSSQTTGVYGYTF. CDR3 nucleotide sequence: TGTGCCAGCAGTTCTCAAACGACAGGGGTCTATGGCTACACCTTC.

The CDR3 sequence is CASSLRDRGLDEAFF. CDR3 bases: TGTGCCAGCAGCTTACGAGACAGGGGGCTCGATGAAGCTTTCTTT. The rearrangement links TRBV11-2 to TRBJ1-1; 10 bases are a match to TRBD1. The CDR3 covers 15 residues. The germline CDR1 and CDR2 sequences are SGHAT and FQNNGV. After removal of 2 bases from V and 7 bases from J, the junction contained 7 bases not matched to a gene.

The chain links TRBV7-3 to TRBJ2-1; weak D call: TRBD1 (5 bases). Germline CDR1 reads SGHTA; CDR2 reads FQGTGA. Trimming removed 2 bases at V and 6 bases at J, with 14 bases between. CDR3 length: 15 residues. The chain's CDR3 is CASSLFGAGLNEQFF. The CDR3 coding sequence is TGTGCCAGCAGCTTATTTGGGGCCGGGCTCAATGAGCAGTTCTTC. Complete variable domain (other parts from reference TRBV7-3 and TRBJ2-1): GAGVSQTPSNKVTEKGKYVELRCDPISGHTALYWYRQSLGQGPEFLIYFQGTGAADDSGLPNDRFFAVRPEGSVSTLKIQRTERGDSAVYLCASSLFGAGLNEQFFGPGTRLTVL.

The chain couples TRBV6-4 to TRBJ2-2, with 10 bases fitting TRBD1. V shed 4 bases, J shed 3 bases, and the junction held 2 bases outside the gene matches. The CDR3 spans 15 residues. Per germline, CDR1 MRHNA and CDR2 SNTAGT. The CDR3 sequence is CASSAGTGDTGELFF. CDR3 nucleotide sequence: TGTGCCAGCAGTGCCGGGACAGGGGACACCGGGGAGCTGTTTTTT.

In regard to this clone: A read error may produce the germline difference seen at one junction end. V is TRBV30 and J is TRBJ2-1, with D perhaps matching TRBD1 or TRBD2 (6 bases each). The germline CDR1 and CDR2 sequences are GTSNPN and SVGIG (reference sequence). The CDR3 is 15 amino acids. Here the CDR3 reads CAGRRQTTGHNEQFF. The CDR3 coding sequence is TGTGCCGGGAGGAGGCAAACGACAGGTCACAATGAGCAGTTCTTC.

The chain couples TRBV30 to TRBJ2-5, with 9 bases fitting TRBD2. The CDR3 has 14 residues. J lost 8 bases, V lost 0 bases, and 7 bases had no gene match. In germline, CDR1 is GTSNPN, CDR2 SVGIG (reference sequence). The CDR3 DNA reads as TGTGCCTGGAGTGTACGGGGCGGGGGGGCCACCCAGTACTTC. It is translated as CAWSVRGGGATQYF.

This sequence joins TRBV2 and TRBJ2-5; tentatively, D is TRBD2 (6 bases). Per the germline V gene, CDR1 is SNHLY and CDR2 is FYNNEI. Trimming took off 6 bases at V and 2 bases at J, with 19 bases between the two ends. The CDR3 runs 16 residues. The CDR3 DNA sequence: TGTGCCAGCAGCCCCCGCCTGGGGGGAAGTCAAGAGACCCAGTACTTC. Protein: CASSPRLGGSQETQYF.